This TCR beta chain comes out of a study of Ad26.COV2.S vaccination and SARS-CoV-2 variants. Trimming removed 9 bases from V and 2 bases from J; junction bases left unmatched: 8. The germline CDR1 and CDR2 sequences are LNHDA and SQIVND (reference sequence). This CDR3 comprises 16 residues. Treatment here: around 19 received Ad26.COV2.S at low or high dose, single or two shots; several received placebo; per-sample allocation not given. Repertoires come from day 63 after the first vaccine or placebo injection. The repertoire was sequenced with immunoSEQ multiplex PCR; TCRdb's copy has only in-frame clones and lacks some. The sample shows approximately 340,000 clones, approximately 81% of them seen only once.

Specimen: peripheral blood, collected in a trial of Ad26.COV2.S vaccine versus placebo. This sequence was found in a person aged 18 to 65 who received the Ad26.COV2.S COVID-19 vaccine or a placebo. The chain combines TRBV19 with TRBJ2-5; TRBD2 aligns across 14 bases. DNA of the CDR3: TGTGCCAGACCGGGACTAGCGGGAGCGGAACAAGAGACCCAGTACTTC. As protein: CARPGLAGAEQETQYF.